This TCR beta chain was obtained from a study of ipilimumab plus nivolumab after autologous stem cell transplantation. The overall study: Median doses per patient: four to six ipilimumab, fewer than ten nivolumab.

Profiling relied on immunoSEQ multiplex PCR, and the TCRdb table lists in-frame clones only, not all of them. The table has over 8,000 clones, about 67% seen once. Trimming pared 5 bases from V and 2 bases from J, leaving 12 bases between. Germline assignment: CDR1 SGHTA and CDR2 FQGNSA. The CDR3 sequence is 14 residues long. This TCR derives from a female donor with multiple myeloma. Source: PBMCs, taken in a trial of ipilimumab plus nivolumab as post-transplant consolidation. V is TRBV7-2 and J is TRBJ2-5; D gene unclear. The CDR3 DNA sequence: TGTGCCAGCAGCCTCAGGCTTTCACAAGAGACCCAGTACTTC. Translation: CASSLRLSQETQYF.